The clone carrying this T cell receptor beta chain was counted between two and nine times. Germline values: CDR1 MDHEN, CDR2 SYDVKM. This CDR3 is 16 amino acids long. No patient received treatment before thyroid surgery. The data originate from a study of metastatic and nonmetastatic thyroid tumors. With MiXCR, TCRdb reprocessed the PCR reads. This sample has 20,000 or so clones; approximately 24% occur once, and the top ten carry roughly 8.2%. The specimen was adjacent normal tissue. The chain combines TRBV28 with TRBJ2-5; 7 bases fit TRBD2. The closer fit of TRBJ2-1 to the DNA end suggests the J call may be wrong. The TCR originated in a female donor with papillary thyroid cancer or a benign thyroid nodule (not recorded which). Some clones in this sample may be carry-over from other donors' samples. The CDR3 DNA reads TGTGCCAGCAGCTCTGCCTCGCGGGAGTTTTACAATGAGCAGTTCTTC. This gives the protein CASSSASREFYNEQFF.